The sequence of this T cell receptor beta chain was determined in a study of shared clonotypes between healthy human individuals. Overall study findings and caveats: Relative to clonotypes present in all four donors, those not shared had lower generation probabilities.

The study drew its donors from healthy HIV-negative adults without recent acute infections or vaccinations. The investigators split CD4+ cells into a CD45RA+ naive subset and a CD45RA-negative memory subset. Regarding this clone: Its antigen is undetermined.

The assay was immunoSEQ multiplex PCR, and TCRdb's table has in-frame clones only and misses some. The table includes 2,500,000 or so clones, over 85% detected once. The sequence was collected from a man younger than 35 in good health. Some clones in this sample may be carry-over from other donors' samples. The material sequenced was naive CD4+ T cells from PBMCs. As for subset: CD45RA+ positively selected.

The CDR3 region is CASSKREKETQYF. The CDR3 DNA reads as TGTGCCAGCAGTAAGCGGGAGAAAGAGACCCAGTACTTC. This chain uses TRBV6-5 with TRBJ2-5; 8 bases are shared with TRBD2. Looked up from germline, CDR1 is MNHEY and CDR2 is SVGAGI. V shed 5 bases, J shed 3 bases, and the junction held 2 bases outside the gene matches. The CDR3 runs to 13 residues.